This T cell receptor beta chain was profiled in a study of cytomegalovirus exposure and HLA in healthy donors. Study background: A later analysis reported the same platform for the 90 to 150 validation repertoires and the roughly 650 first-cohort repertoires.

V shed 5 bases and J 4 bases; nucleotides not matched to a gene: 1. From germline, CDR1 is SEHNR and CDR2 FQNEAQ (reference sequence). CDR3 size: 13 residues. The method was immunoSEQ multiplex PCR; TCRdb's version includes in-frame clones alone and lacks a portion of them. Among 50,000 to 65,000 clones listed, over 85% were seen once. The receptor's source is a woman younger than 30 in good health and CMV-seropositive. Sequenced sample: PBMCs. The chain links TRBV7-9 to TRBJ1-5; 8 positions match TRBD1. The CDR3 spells CASSRDRNQPQHF. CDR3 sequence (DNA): TGTGCCAGCAGCCGGGACAGGAATCAGCCCCAGCATTTT.